This T cell receptor beta chain is drawn from a study of OX40 agonist ivuxolimab in advanced cancers. About the study as a whole: The costimulatory receptor OX40 (CD134) was targeted by ivuxolimab, a fully human IgG2 agonistic monoclonal antibody. Of the 50 to 55 dose-escalation patients, hepatocellular carcinoma was present in about 19, melanoma in about 15, renal cell carcinoma in 9 and head and neck cancer in 9. Peripheral TCRbeta sequencing aimed to test whether ivuxolimab altered TCR sequence diversity and caused clonal T-cell expansion. The monotherapy dose-escalation portion (N of about 57 patients) of the phase I ivuxolimab trial is reported in the paper. Partial responses occurred in three dose-escalation patients: two with cutaneous melanoma and one with hepatocellular carcinoma. Intravenous ivuxolimab was administered to patients every 2 weeks at six dose levels: 0.01, 0.1, 0.3, 1.5, 3 and 10 mg/kg. A male proportion of nearly 85% and a mean age of 60 years, ranging from 23 to 79, were recorded for the dose-escalation cohort. Patients were allowed to have had prior anti-PD-1, anti-PD-L1 or anti-CTLA-4 therapy, and around 40% of the dose-escalation patients had previously received checkpoint inhibitors.

As to this clone: Which antigen it targets is not known. No base-level quality is on record; no much larger clone is a single base apart.

To sequence the TCRbeta CDR3 region, genomic DNA was isolated from the sorted cells. The immunoSEQ Assay was used for sequencing of TCRbeta CDR3 regions. The source is immuneACCESS, and TCRdb retained only in-frame sequences with V and J called. Part of the clones is not carried over; for the studies checked, unresolved V genes explain less than half of this, and the remainder is unexplained. This sample is represented by some 25,000 clones; 70% to 90% of them were singletons. The ten largest clonotypes hold roughly two fifths of the sample. In the germline V gene, CDR1 corresponds to SGHRS and CDR2 to YFSETQ. V was cut back by 0 bases and J by 2 bases, leaving a gap of 9 bases between them. The CDR3 runs 14 residues from the cysteine to the phenylalanine. Just the 42-base CDR3 DNA is kept, in frame starting at base 1. The trial excluded patients who had a history of autoimmune disease or were on systemic immunosuppression. In every dose cohort, peripheral blood was drawn for TCR sequencing at baseline, cycle 4 day 1, and cycle 7 day 1. Samples were obtained from an open-label, multicenter, first-in-human phase I dose-escalation trial of ivuxolimab. Adults with locally advanced or metastatic head and neck squamous cell, hepatocellular, melanoma or renal cell carcinoma were enrolled in the trial. CD4+ and CD8+ T cells were sorted separately from peripheral blood before TCR sequencing.

What the authors observed across the whole study: At doses from 0.1 to 3.0 mg/kg, clonal expansion was seen in both CD4+ and CD8+ blood T cells between baseline and week 6. Low levels of normalized T-cell clonal expansion were also seen in some nonresponding patients. In the 0.1-3.0 mg/kg groups, partial responders were among the patients with the lowest normalized peripheral clonal expansion, particularly in CD8+ T cells. After ivuxolimab, expanded clones were on average more numerous among CD8+ T cells than among CD4+ T cells. Antigen specificity was not determined for the clonally expanded peripheral T cells.

This clonotype was sampled from an adult with an advanced solid tumor such as melanoma, head and neck, liver or kidney cancer. Sequenced material: CD4+ or CD8+ T cells sorted from blood, taken in a trial of the OX40 agonist ivuxolimab. The chain is encoded by TRBV5-1 joined to TRBJ2-7; the D element might be TRBD1 or TRBD2, as each aligns at 5 bases. The DNA reads as follows: TGCGCCAGCAGCTTGGCCTTGGGGGCCTACGAGCAGTACTTC. It specifies CASSLALGAYEQYF.